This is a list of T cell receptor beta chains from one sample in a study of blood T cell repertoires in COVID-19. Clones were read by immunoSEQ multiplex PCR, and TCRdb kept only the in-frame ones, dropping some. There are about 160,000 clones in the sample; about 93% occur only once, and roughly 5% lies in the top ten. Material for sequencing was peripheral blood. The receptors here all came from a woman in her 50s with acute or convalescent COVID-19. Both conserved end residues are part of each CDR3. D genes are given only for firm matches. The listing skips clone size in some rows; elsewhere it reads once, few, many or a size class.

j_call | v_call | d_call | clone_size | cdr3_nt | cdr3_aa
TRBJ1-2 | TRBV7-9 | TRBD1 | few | TGTGCCAGCAGCTTAGACAGGGGGAATGGCTACACCTTC | CASSLDRGNGYTF
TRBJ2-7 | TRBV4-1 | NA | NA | TGCGCCAGCAGCCAAGGGTGGACAGCTAACTACGAGCAGTACTTC | CASSQGWTANYEQYF
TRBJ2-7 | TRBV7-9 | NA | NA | TGTGCCAGCAGCTTTGGTAGCGTTTACGAGCAGTACTTC | CASSFGSVYEQYF
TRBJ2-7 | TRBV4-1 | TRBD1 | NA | TGCGCCAGCAGCCAACCTAGACAGGGGAAGTCCTACGAGCAGTACTTC | CASSQPRQGKSYEQYF
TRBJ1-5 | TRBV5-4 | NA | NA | TGTGCCAGCAGCTCCTCGGAGGGCCAGCCCCAGCATTTT | CASSSSEGQPQHF
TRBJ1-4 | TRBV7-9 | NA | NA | TGTGCCAGCAGCTCTCCCTCAGGGCAGGGTAGGGAAAAACTGTTTTTT | CASSSPSGQGREKLFF
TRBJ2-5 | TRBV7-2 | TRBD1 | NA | TGTGCCAGCAGCTTAGGGCAGGGGGCGGGTTTAGTGTACTTC | CASSLGQGAGLVYF
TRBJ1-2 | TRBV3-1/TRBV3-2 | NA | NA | TGTGCCAGCAGCCAAGAAATAAGGGGCTATGGCTACACCTTC | CASSQEIRGYGYTF
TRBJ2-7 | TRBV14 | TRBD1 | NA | TGTGCCAGCAGCGGAATTGGGCAGGGGGATGACGAGCAGTACTTC | CASSGIGQGDDEQYF
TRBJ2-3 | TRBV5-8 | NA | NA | TGTGCCAGCAGCTTGGGGAACAGGGTTATCACAGATACGCAGTATTTT | CASSLGNRVITDTQYF
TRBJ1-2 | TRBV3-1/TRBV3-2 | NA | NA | TGTGCCAGCACACACAATAGGGGGTACTATGGCTACACCTTC | CASTHNRGYYGYTF
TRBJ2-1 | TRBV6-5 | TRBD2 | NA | TGTGCCAGCAGTTACGCGTCTAGCGGTTACAATGAGCAGTTCTTC | CASSYASSGYNEQFF
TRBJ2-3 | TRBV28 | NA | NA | TGTGCCAGCCACCCTCAGAGTGAGGAGGATACGCAGTATTTT | CASHPQSEEDTQYF
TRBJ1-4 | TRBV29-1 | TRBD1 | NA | TGCAGCGTGACGACAGGGTCGCGAGAAAAACTGTTTTTT | CSVTTGSREKLFF
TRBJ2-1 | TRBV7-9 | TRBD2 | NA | TGTGCCAGCAGCTTAGTGGGACTAGCGGGGGGGAATGACAATGAGCAGTTCTTC | CASSLVGLAGGNDNEQFF
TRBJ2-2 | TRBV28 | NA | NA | TGTGCCAGCACTCTCCTATCCACCGGGGAGCTGTTTTTT | CASTLLSTGELFF
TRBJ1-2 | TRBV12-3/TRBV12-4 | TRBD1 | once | TGTGCCAGCAGTTCGGGACAGGCAGAAGGCTACACCTTC | CASSSGQAEGYTF
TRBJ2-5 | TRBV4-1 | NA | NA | TGCGCCAGCAGCCAAGATGTCAGTCAGTCTGGAGAGACCCAGTACTTC | CASSQDVSQSGETQYF
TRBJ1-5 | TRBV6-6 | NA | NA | TGTGCCAGCAGTTACTCCTCCGACGTGGGAGCCCAGCATTTT | CASSYSSDVGAQHF
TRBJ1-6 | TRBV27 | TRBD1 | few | TGTGCCAGCAGTTTGAGTAAACAGGGGGAGACTCTTTCTTCACCCCTCCACTTT | CASSLSKQGETLSSPLHF
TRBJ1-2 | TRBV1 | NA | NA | TGCACCAGCAGCCAAGATCGCCGGGGCTACACCTTC | CTSSQDRRGYTF
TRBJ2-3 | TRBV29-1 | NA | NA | TGCAGCGTTTATAGGGGGACAGATACGCAGTATTTT | CSVYRGTDTQYF
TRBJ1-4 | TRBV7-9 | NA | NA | TGTGCCAGCAGCTCCGATGGGGCGGAGGAAAAACTGTTTTTT | CASSSDGAEEKLFF
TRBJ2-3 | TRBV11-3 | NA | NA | TGTGCCCAGAGGGAGAGGGTTCGGTATTTT | CAQRERVRYF
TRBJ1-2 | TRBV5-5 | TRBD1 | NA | TGTGCCAGCAGTTTGACAGGGGGTAGTGGCTACACCTTC | CASSLTGGSGYTF
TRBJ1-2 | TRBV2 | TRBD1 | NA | TGTGCCAGCAGTTCCCGACAGGGGACGGGGAAGGGTGGCTACACCTTC | CASSSRQGTGKGGYTF
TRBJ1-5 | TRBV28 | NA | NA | TGTGCCAGCGAGGCCAGAGATTATAGCAATCAGCCCCAGCATTTT | CASEARDYSNQPQHF
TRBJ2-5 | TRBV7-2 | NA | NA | TGTGCCAGCAGCTTAGCGGGGAGTACAGGTCGCGGGGTGGCCCAGTACTTC | CASSLAGSTGRGVAQYF
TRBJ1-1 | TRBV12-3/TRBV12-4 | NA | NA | TGTGCCAGCAGCCAACAGGGAACGAAAGCTTTCTTT | CASSQQGTKAFF
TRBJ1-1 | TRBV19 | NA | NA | TGTGCCAGTAGCTATCAGGGGCCGAACACTGAAGCTTTCTTT | CASSYQGPNTEAFF
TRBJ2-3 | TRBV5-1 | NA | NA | TGCGCCAGCAGCTTGGAGGCCAGGGGAAATACGCAGTATTTT | CASSLEARGNTQYF
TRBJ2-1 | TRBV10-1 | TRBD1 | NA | TGCGCCTTCCGAGGGACAGGGGACAATGAGCAGTTCTTC | CAFRGTGDNEQFF
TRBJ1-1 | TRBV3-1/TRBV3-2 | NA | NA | TGTGCCAGCACCCCGGGGGGGTCTGAAGCTTTCTTT | CASTPGGSEAFF
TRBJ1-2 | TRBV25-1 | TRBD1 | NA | TGTGCCAGCAGCCCGGGGGACTCGGGACAGCTTAACTATGGCTACACCTTC | CASSPGDSGQLNYGYTF
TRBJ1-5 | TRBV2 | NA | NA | TGTGCCAGCAGTAAAAGGTTATGGGCGATTTCCAATCAGCCCCAGCATTTT | CASSKRLWAISNQPQHF
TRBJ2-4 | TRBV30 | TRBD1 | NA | TGTGCCTGGAGTTCAAGGGGGCCGGACATTCAGTACTTC | CAWSSRGPDIQYF
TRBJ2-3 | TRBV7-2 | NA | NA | TGTGCCAGCAGCTTTTGGGAGGACCGGGGTACGCAGTATTTT | CASSFWEDRGTQYF
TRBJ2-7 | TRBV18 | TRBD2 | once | TGTGCCAGCTCGCTTGCACCTACTAGCGGTAGCTCCTACGAGCAGTACTTC | CASSLAPTSGSSYEQYF
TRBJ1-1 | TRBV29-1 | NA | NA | TGCAGCGTGTTAGGAAAATGGCGGGACACTGAAGCTTTCTTT | CSVLGKWRDTEAFF
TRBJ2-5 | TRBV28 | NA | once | TGTGCCAGCAGCACCCCGATCGCAGGCCAGTACTTC | CASSTPIAGQYF
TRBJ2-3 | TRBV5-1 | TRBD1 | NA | TGCGCCAGCAGCTCTACAGGGGGCAACACAGATACGCAGTATTTT | CASSSTGGNTDTQYF
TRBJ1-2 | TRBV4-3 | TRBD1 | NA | TGCGCCAGCAGCCGAACAGGGGACTATGGCTACACCTTC | CASSRTGDYGYTF